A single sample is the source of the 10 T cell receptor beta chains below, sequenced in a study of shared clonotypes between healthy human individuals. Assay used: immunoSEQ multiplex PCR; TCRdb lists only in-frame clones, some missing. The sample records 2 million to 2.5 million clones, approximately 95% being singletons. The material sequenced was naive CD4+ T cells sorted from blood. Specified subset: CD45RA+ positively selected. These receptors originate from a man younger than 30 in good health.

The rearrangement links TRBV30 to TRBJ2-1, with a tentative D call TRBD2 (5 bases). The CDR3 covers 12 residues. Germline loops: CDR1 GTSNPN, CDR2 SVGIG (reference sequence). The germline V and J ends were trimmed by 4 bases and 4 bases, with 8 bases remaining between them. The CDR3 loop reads CAWNREYNEQFF. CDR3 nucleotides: TGTGCCTGGAATAGGGAGTACAATGAGCAGTTCTTC.

The CDR3 DNA sequence: TGTGCCAGCAGCTTGGCAGGGAGTCCCTACGAGCAGTACTTC. Protein sequence: CASSLAGSPYEQYF. The chain uses TRBV5-4 and TRBJ2-7; D assignment may be TRBD1 or TRBD2 (5 bases each). Germline values: CDR1 SGHNT, CDR2 YYREEE (reference sequence). The CDR3 spans 14 residues. Trimming cost V 0 bases and J 2 bases, with 9 bases left between them.

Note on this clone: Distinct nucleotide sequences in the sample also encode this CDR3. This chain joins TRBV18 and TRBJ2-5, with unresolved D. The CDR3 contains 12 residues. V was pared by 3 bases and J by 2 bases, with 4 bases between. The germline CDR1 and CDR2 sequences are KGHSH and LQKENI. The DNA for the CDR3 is TGTGCCAGCTCACCCCAACAAGAGACCCAGTACTTC. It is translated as CASSPQQETQYF.

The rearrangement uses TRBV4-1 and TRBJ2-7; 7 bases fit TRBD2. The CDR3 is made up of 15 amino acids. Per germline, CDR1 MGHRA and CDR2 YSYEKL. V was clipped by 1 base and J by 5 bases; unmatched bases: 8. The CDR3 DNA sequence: TGCGCCAGCAGCCAAGTGTTGCGGGAGCCTCACGAGCAGTACTTC. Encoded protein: CASSQVLREPHEQYF.

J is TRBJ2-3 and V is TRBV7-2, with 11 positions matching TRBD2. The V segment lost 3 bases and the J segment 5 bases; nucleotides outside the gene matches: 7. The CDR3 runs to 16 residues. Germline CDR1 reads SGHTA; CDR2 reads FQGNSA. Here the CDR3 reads CASSFGTSGGGDTQYF. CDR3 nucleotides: TGTGCCAGCAGCTTCGGGACTAGCGGAGGGGGAGATACGCAGTATTTT.

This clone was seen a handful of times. Written as DNA, the CDR3 is TGTGCTAGTGGTTTGGTACGGGGGGGAAGCAATCAGCCCCAGCATTTT. It is translated as CASGLVRGGSNQPQHF. The V gene is TRBV12-5, the J gene TRBJ1-5; tentatively, D is TRBD1 (5 bases). The V gene lost 0 bases and the J gene lost 1 base, with 10 bases spanning the gap. The CDR3 is 16 amino acids. Germline V lookup: CDR1 LGHNT, CDR2 FRNRAP.

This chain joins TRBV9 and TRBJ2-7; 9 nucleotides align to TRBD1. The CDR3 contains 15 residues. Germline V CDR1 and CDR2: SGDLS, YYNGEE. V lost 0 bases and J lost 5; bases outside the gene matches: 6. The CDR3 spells CASSVEPGQGNEQYF. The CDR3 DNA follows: TGTGCCAGCAGCGTAGAACCGGGACAGGGCAACGAGCAGTACTTC. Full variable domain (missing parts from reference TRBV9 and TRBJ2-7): DSGVTQTPKHLITATGQRVTLRCSPRSGDLSVYWYQQSLDQGLQFLIQYYNGEERAKGNILERFSAQQFPDLHSELNLSSLELGDSALYFCASSVEPGQGNEQYFGPGTRLTVT.

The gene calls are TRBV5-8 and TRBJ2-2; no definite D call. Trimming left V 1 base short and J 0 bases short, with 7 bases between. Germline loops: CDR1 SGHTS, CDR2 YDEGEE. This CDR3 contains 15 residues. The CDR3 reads CASSLLESNTGELFF. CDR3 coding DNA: TGTGCCAGCAGCTTGTTGGAGTCGAACACCGGGGAGCTGTTTTTT.

DNA of the CDR3: TGTGCCAGCAGCCCCCTAGCCAGAAAGAACTCCTACGAGCAGTACTTC. This encodes CASSPLARKNSYEQYF. The chain carries TRBV11-2 and TRBJ2-7, with D possibly being TRBD2 (5 bases). The V gene lost 5 bases and the J gene lost 0 bases, with 17 bases spanning the gap. Per germline, CDR1 SGHAT and CDR2 FQNNGV. This CDR3 contains 16 residues.

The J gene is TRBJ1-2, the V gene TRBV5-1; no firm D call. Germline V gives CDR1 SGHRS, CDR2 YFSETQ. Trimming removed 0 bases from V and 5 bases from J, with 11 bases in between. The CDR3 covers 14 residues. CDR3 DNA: TGCGCCAGCAGCTTGGAGGCACAAGGATATGGCTACACCTTC. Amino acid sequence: CASSLEAQGYGYTF.